The T cell receptor (beta chain) under discussion was sequenced for a study of response to subunit inactivated influenza vaccine. Germline assignment: CDR1 SGHVS and CDR2 FQNEAQ. This CDR3 has 13 residues. J was trimmed by 10 bases and V by 7 bases; bases with no gene match: 10. TCRdb re-analysed the RT-PCR reads in MiXCR, keeping a single row per CDR3 protein. Here the sample spans roughly 700,000 distinct CDR3 sequences, about 15% being singletons. The chain recombines TRBV7-8 with TRBJ2-7, with 10 positions matching TRBD2. Sequences were derived from PBMCs from blood, sampled around 15 days before vaccination. This sequence originates from a man aged 45-65 years who received an inactivated influenza vaccine. DNA of the CDR3: TGTGCCAGCAAGATAGCGGGAGGCGAAGCTCAGTACTTC. Translated, it gives CASKIAGGEAQYF.